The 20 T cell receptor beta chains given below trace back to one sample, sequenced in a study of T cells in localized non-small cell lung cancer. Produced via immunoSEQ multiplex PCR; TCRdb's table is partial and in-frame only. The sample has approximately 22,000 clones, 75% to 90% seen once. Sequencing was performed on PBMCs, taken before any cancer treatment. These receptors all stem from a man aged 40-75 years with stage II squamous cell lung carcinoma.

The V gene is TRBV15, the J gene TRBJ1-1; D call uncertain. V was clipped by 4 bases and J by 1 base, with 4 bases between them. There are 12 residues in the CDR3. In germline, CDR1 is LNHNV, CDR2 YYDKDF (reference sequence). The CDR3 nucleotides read TGTGCCACCAGCAAAAAGAACACTGAAGCTTTCTTT. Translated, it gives CATSKKNTEAFF.

In DNA form, the CDR3 reads TGTGCCAGCAGTGGACCCGGCGTGAACACTGAAGCTTTCTTT. Protein sequence: CASSGPGVNTEAFF. The gene calls are TRBV2 and TRBJ1-1; D is unclear. Germline lookup yields CDR1 SNHLY and CDR2 FYNNEI. The V gene lost 4 bases and the J gene lost 0 bases, with 9 bases spanning the gap. The CDR3 covers 14 residues.

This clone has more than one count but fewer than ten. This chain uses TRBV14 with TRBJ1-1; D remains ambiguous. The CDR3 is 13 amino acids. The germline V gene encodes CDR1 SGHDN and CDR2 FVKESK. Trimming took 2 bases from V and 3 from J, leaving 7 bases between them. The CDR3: CASSQHMDTEAFF. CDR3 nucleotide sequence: TGTGCCAGCAGCCAACATATGGACACTGAAGCTTTCTTT. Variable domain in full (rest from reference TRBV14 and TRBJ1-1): EAGVTQFPSHSVIEKGQTVTLRCDPISGHDNLYWYRRVMGKEIKFLLHFVKESKQDESGMPNNRFLAERTGGTYSTLKVQPAELEDSGVYFCASSQHMDTEAFFGQGTRLTVV.

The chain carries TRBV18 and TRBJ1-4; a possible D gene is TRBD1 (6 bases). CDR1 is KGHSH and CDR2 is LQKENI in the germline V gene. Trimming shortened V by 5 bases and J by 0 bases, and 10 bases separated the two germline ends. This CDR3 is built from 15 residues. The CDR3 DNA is TGTGCCAGCTCAAGGAGACAGGCAACTAATGAAAAACTGTTTTTT. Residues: CASSRRQATNEKLFF.

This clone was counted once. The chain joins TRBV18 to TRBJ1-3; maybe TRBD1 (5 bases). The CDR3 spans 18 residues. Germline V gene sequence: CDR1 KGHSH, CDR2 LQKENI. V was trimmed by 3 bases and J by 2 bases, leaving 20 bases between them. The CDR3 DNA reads TGTGCCAGCTCACCGTCACGCCTACAGGTGATGGCTGGAAACACCATATATTTT. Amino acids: CASSPSRLQVMAGNTIYF. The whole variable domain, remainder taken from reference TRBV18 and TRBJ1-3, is NAGVMQNPRHLVRRRGQEARLRCSPMKGHSHVYWYRQLPEEGLKFMVYLQKENIIDESGMPKERFSAEFPKEGPSILRIQQVVRGDSAAYFCASSPSRLQVMAGNTIYFGEGSWLTVV.

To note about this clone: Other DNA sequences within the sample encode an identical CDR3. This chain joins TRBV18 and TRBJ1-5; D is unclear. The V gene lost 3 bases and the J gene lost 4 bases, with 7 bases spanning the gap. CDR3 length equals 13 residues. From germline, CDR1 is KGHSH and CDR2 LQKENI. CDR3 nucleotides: TGTGCCAGCTCACCTAGTGGGAATCAGCCCCAGCATTTT. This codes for CASSPSGNQPQHF.

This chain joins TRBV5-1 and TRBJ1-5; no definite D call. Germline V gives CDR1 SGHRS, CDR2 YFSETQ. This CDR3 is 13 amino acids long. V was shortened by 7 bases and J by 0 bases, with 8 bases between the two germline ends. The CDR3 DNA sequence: TGCGCCAGCGCTAGGGATAGCAATCAGCCCCAGCATTTT. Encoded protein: CASARDSNQPQHF.

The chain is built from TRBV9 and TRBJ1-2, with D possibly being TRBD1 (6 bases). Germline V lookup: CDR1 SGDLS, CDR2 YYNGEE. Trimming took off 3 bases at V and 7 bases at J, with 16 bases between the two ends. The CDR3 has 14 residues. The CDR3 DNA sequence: TGTGCCAGCAGCGCCCGGGACACCGCCCGTGGCTACACCTTC. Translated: CASSARDTARGYTF.

The CDR3 is CASSPLLGTFAKNIQYF. The CDR3 DNA follows: TGTGCCAGCAGCCCCCTATTAGGGACGTTTGCCAAAAACATTCAGTACTTC. This sequence joins TRBV13 and TRBJ2-4; D may be TRBD1 or TRBD2 (5 bases each). V was clipped by 5 bases and J by 1 base, with 18 bases between them. The CDR3 loop spans 17 amino acids. Germline loops: CDR1 PRHDT, CDR2 FYEKMQ (reference sequence).

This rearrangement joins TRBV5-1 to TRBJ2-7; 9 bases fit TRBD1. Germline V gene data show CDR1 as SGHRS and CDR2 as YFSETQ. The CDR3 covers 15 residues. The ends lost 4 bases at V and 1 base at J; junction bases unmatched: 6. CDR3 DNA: TGCGCCAGCAGCCGAGGACAGGGGACTTCCTACGAGCAGTACTTC. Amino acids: CASSRGQGTSYEQYF.

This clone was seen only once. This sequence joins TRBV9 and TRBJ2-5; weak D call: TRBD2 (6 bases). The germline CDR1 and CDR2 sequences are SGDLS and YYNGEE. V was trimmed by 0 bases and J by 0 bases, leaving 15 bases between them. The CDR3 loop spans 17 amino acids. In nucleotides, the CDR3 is TGTGCCAGCAGCGTAGGAAGGAGGGGCACGTACCAAGAGACCCAGTACTTC. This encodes CASSVGRRGTYQETQYF.

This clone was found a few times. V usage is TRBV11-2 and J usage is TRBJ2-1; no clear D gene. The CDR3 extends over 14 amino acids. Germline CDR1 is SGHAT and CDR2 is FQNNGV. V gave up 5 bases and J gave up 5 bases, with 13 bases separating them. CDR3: CASSLRFRDNEQFF. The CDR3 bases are TGTGCCAGCAGCCTCCGCTTCCGGGACAATGAGCAGTTCTTC.

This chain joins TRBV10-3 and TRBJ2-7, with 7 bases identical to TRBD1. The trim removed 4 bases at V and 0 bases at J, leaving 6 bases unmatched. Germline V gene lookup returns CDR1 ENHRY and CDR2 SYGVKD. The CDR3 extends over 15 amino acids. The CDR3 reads CAISGQGVSSYEQYF. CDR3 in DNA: TGTGCCATCAGTGGGCAGGGGGTGAGCTCCTACGAGCAGTACTTC.

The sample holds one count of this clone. The CDR3 DNA sequence: TGCGCCAGCAGCCAAGGAGGGCACTACGAGCAGTACTTC. Encoded protein: CASSQGGHYEQYF. This chain uses TRBV4-1 with TRBJ2-7, with a possible D match to TRBD2 (5 bases). V lost 1 base to trimming and J lost 3 bases, with 7 bases between them. This CDR3 has 13 residues. Germline V CDR1 and CDR2: MGHRA, YSYEKL.

DNA for the CDR3: TGTGCCAGCAGCTTAAAAACGGATACGCAGTATTTT. Amino acids: CASSLKTDTQYF. The rearrangement links TRBV7-3 to TRBJ2-3; D gene uncertain. Germline CDR1 SGHTA, CDR2 FQGTGA. This CDR3 is built from 12 residues. Trimming took off 1 base at V and 6 bases at J, with 5 bases between the two ends.

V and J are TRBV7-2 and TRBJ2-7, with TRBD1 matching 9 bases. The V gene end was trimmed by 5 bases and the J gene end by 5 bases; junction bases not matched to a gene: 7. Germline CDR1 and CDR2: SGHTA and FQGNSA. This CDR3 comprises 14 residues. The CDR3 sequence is CASSPRTGAHEQYF. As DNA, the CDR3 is TGTGCCAGCAGCCCCCGGACAGGGGCCCACGAGCAGTACTTC.

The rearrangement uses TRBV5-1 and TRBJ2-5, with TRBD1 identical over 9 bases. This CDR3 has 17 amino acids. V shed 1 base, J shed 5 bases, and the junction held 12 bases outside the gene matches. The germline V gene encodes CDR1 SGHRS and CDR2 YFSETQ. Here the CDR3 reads CASSLPMSRDRAETQYF. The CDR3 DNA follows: TGCGCCAGCAGCTTGCCCATGTCCCGGGACAGGGCCGAGACCCAGTACTTC.

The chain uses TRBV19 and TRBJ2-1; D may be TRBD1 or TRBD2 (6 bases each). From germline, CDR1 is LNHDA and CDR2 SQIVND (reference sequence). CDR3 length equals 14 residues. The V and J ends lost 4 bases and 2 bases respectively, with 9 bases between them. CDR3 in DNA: TGTGCCAGTAGTAGCGGGACAACCTACAATGAGCAGTTCTTC. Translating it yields CASSSGTTYNEQFF.

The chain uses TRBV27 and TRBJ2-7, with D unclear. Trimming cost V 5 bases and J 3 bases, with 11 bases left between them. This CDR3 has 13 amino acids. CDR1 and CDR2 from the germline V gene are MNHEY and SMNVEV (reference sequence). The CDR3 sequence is CASSAAISYEQYF. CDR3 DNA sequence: TGTGCCAGCAGTGCGGCCATAAGCTACGAGCAGTACTTC.

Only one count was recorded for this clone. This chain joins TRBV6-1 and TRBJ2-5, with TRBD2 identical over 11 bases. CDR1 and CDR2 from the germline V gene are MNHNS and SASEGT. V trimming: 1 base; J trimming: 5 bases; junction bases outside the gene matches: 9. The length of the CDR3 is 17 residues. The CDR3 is CASSEGELAGVRETQYF. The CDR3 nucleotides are TGTGCCAGCAGTGAAGGCGAACTAGCGGGAGTTAGGGAGACCCAGTACTTC.